This T cell receptor (beta chain) was profiled in a study of cytomegalovirus exposure and HLA in healthy donors. Overall study findings and caveats: Upon later analysis, TCR association rates were observed to vary by HLA locus, being highest for DRB1 and lowest for HLA-C. TCR beta V- and J-gene trimming was later associated with a missense DCLRE1C variant. Most subjects had HLA-A and HLA-B alleles reportedly predicted accurately by TCR beta sequences. Earlier findings revealed that most TCR beta V segments proved productive either about 87% or about 30% of the time.

The CDR3 has 16 residues. Germline CDR1 and CDR2: MGHRA and YSYEKL. Losses at the gene ends were 0 bases for V and 7 bases for J; bases not matched to a gene: 9. The PCR employed 60 Vbeta primers together with 13 Jbeta primers. Libraries were prepared by immunoSEQ multiplex PCR; TCRdb keeps only in-frame clonotypes and omits some of them. The table lists about 140,000 clones, just under 85% of them singletons. This clone was seen only once. The antigen remains undetermined. Sequencing was carried out using PBMCs. This clonotype was obtained from a middle-aged man in good health and CMV-seropositive. The gene calls are TRBV4-1 and TRBJ2-1; TRBD2 matches 7 bases. The CDR3 nucleotides read TGCGCCAGCAGCCAAGATCTAGGGCGGGAGTGGAATGAGCAGTTCTTC. Its protein is CASSQDLGREWNEQFF.